This is a list of T cell receptor beta chains from one sample in a study of T cells after yellow fever vaccination. Using its own MiXCR run on the 5' RACE reads, TCRdb lists one record per CDR3 protein. The sample records hundreds of thousands of distinct CDR3 sequences, about 3.5% being singletons. The sample in question was PBMCs, obtained on the day of the yellow fever booster vaccination. The receptors shown here come from a man between 18 and 35 years old who received the YFV17D yellow fever vaccine. Both conserved end residues are part of each CDR3. A D gene is named only where the DNA matches it firmly. Not all rows give a size; the values are once, few, many and, for expanded clones, a class.

clone size,V gene,J gene,D gene,CDR3 protein,CDR3 DNA
many,TRBV6-6,TRBJ2-5,NA,CASSTGSQETQYF,TGTGCCAGCAGCACCGGGAGCCAAGAGACCCAGTACTTC
many,TRBV7-3,TRBJ2-1,TRBD1,CASSRGTGGDNEQFF,TGTGCCAGCAGCCGAGGGACAGGGGGTGACAATGAGCAGTTCTTC
NA,TRBV7-9,TRBJ2-1,TRBD2,CASSFPGLAGNEQFF,TGTGCCAGCAGCTTCCCGGGACTAGCGGGCAATGAGCAGTTCTTC
NA,TRBV5-4,TRBJ2-3,TRBD2,CASSPLASGGAGDTQYF,TGTGCCAGCAGCCCGTTGGCTAGCGGGGGGGCGGGAGATACGCAGTATTTT
few,TRBV6-5,TRBJ2-5,NA,CASSRSGTALGQYF,TGTGCCAGCAGCCGTTCCGGGACCGCCCTGGGCCAGTACTTC
many,TRBV28,TRBJ1-1,NA,CASSLLSGEAFF,TGTGCCAGCAGTTTACTAAGCGGTGAAGCTTTCTTT
many,TRBV4-3,TRBJ2-1,NA,CASSQEQVGYNEQFF,TGCGCCAGCAGCCAAGAGCAGGTTGGCTACAATGAGCAGTTCTTC
many,TRBV20-1,TRBJ2-3,NA,CSATGLTSSTDTQYF,TGCAGTGCTACGGGCCTAACCTCTAGCACAGATACGCAGTATTTT
few,TRBV5-1,TRBJ2-5,NA,CASSPKGQETQYF,TGCGCCAGCAGCCCAAAAGGCCAAGAGACCCAGTACTTC
many,TRBV6-6,TRBJ2-1,TRBD1,CASILTGETEQFF,TGTGCCAGCATCCTAACAGGGGAAACTGAGCAGTTCTTC
few,TRBV19,TRBJ1-5,TRBD1,CASSPTGGRQPQHF,TGTGCCAGTAGCCCGACAGGGGGACGTCAGCCCCAGCATTTT
few,TRBV12-3/TRBV12-4,TRBJ1-3,NA,CASSFRASGNTIYF,TGTGCCAGCAGTTTCAGGGCATCTGGAAACACCATATATTTT
NA,TRBV28,TRBJ2-1,NA,CASSMLYNEQFF,TGTGCCAGCAGTATGCTCTACAATGAGCAGTTCTTC
few,TRBV19,TRBJ2-2,NA,CAIAPSTGELFF,TGTGCCATTGCGCCGAGCACCGGGGAGCTGTTTTTT
many,TRBV11-2,TRBJ2-6,TRBD1,CASSPITGGAGGANVLTF,TGTGCCAGCAGCCCGATCACAGGGGGAGCTGGAGGGGCCAACGTCCTGACTTTC
many,TRBV5-1,TRBJ2-5,TRBD1,CASREPGGAETQYF,TGCGCCAGCAGAGAACCAGGGGGCGCTGAGACCCAGTACTTC
NA,TRBV5-1,TRBJ2-5,NA,CASRSQETQYF,TGCGCCAGCAGGTCTCAAGAGACCCAGTACTTC
many,TRBV7-6,TRBJ2-2,NA,CASSLDLASESTGELFF,TGTGCCAGCAGCTTAGACCTCGCGTCAGAATCCACCGGGGAGCTGTTTTTT
many,TRBV7-9,TRBJ2-5,NA,CASSDSGERRPQETQYF,TGTGCCAGCAGCGACTCGGGGGAGCGTCGTCCTCAAGAGACCCAGTACTTC
many,TRBV10-3,TRBJ2-3,TRBD2,CAISDILAGGPDTQYF,TGTGCCATCAGTGATATACTAGCGGGGGGGCCGGATACGCAGTATTTT
NA,TRBV7-3,TRBJ2-1,NA,CASSRTGDSYNEQFF,TGTGCCAGCAGCCGAACGGGGGACTCCTACAATGAGCAGTTCTTC
NA,TRBV24-1,TRBJ2-2,NA,CATSERFTGELFF,TGTGCCACCAGTGAACGGTTCACCGGGGAGCTGTTTTTT
many,TRBV10-3,TRBJ2-1,NA,CAISESTYNEQFF,TGTGCCATCAGTGAGTCCACCTACAATGAGCAGTTCTTC
many,TRBV20-1,TRBJ2-2,NA,CSARKWGTGELFF,TGCAGTGCTAGAAAATGGGGAACCGGGGAGCTGTTTTTT
few,TRBV5-1,TRBJ1-2,NA,CASSFNRVSSYGYTF,TGCGCCAGCAGCTTTAACAGGGTTTCCTCCTATGGCTACACCTTC
few,TRBV20-1,TRBJ1-1,TRBD1,CSASGGGAVEAFF,TGCAGTGCGAGTGGAGGGGGCGCGGTTGAAGCTTTCTTT
many,TRBV6-2/TRBV6-3,TRBJ2-5,NA,CASSYEGGTETQYF,TGTGCCAGCAGTTATGAGGGGGGCACTGAGACCCAGTACTTC
few,TRBV19,TRBJ1-6,NA,CASSMRTYNSPLHF,TGTGCCAGTAGTATGAGGACCTATAATTCACCCCTCCACTTT
few,TRBV11-2,TRBJ2-5,NA,CASSPYGTQYF,TGTGCCAGCAGCCCCTACGGGACCCAGTACTTC
few,TRBV18,TRBJ1-1,NA,CASSPTTADTEAFF,TGTGCCAGCTCACCGACGACAGCCGACACTGAAGCTTTCTTT
NA,TRBV5-4,TRBJ2-4,NA,CASSLFGENIQYF,TGTGCCAGCAGCTTGTTCGGGGAAAACATTCAGTACTTC
NA,TRBV5-1,TRBJ2-3,TRBD1,CASSLRGQGTDTQYF,TGCGCCAGCAGCTTGAGGGGACAGGGAACAGATACGCAGTATTTT
many,TRBV29-1,TRBJ2-4,TRBD2,CSALGGGFPIKNIQYF,TGCAGCGCCTTAGGCGGGGGGTTCCCGATCAAAAACATTCAGTACTTC
few,TRBV5-1,TRBJ1-2,NA,CASSLNDNYGYTF,TGCGCCAGCAGCTTGAACGATAACTATGGCTACACCTTC
few,TRBV7-2,TRBJ2-7,NA,CASSYAGKTYEQYF,TGTGCCAGCAGCTACGCCGGGAAGACCTACGAGCAGTACTTC
many,TRBV13,TRBJ2-2,NA,CASSLGGGGFRTGELFF,TGTGCCAGCAGCTTAGGAGGTGGCGGGTTCCGCACCGGGGAGCTGTTTTTT
many,TRBV20-1,TRBJ2-3,TRBD2,CSARDPYLAGGSDTQYF,TGCAGTGCTAGAGACCCCTATCTGGCGGGGGGATCAGATACGCAGTATTTT
few,TRBV30,TRBJ2-7,TRBD2,CAWSREGEQYF,TGTGCCTGGTCCCGGGAGGGCGAGCAGTACTTC
NA,TRBV5-5,TRBJ1-5,NA,CASSPGEYSNQPQHF,TGTGCCAGCAGCCCTGGGGAGTATAGCAATCAGCCCCAGCATTTT
few,TRBV5-4,TRBJ1-2,NA,CASSLKDSYGYTF,TGTGCCAGCAGCCTTAAGGACAGCTATGGCTACACCTTC
many,TRBV5-1,TRBJ2-1,NA,CASSLYPGSYNEQFF,TGCGCCAGCAGCTTGTACCCAGGGTCTTACAATGAGCAGTTCTTC
few,TRBV5-1,TRBJ2-7,TRBD1,CASSLGGTGGEQYF,TGCGCCAGCAGCTTGGGGGGGACAGGGGGCGAGCAGTACTTC